This T cell receptor beta chain was observed in a study of OX40 agonist ivuxolimab in advanced cancers. General study points: Averaged across samples, CD8+ T cells carried more expanded clones than CD4+ did.

The CDR3 contains 15 residues. Germline CDR1 reads SGHTA; CDR2 reads FQGNSA. Sequenced by immunoSEQ multiplex PCR; TCRdb stores in-frame clones only, minus some. Among 90,000 or so clones listed, 80% to 90% were seen once. Of note for this clone: Its antigen is still unknown. A read error may account for a junction end that differs from germline.

This TCR was recovered from an adult with an advanced solid tumor such as melanoma, head and neck, liver or kidney cancer. The material was CD4+ or CD8+ T cells sorted from blood, obtained in a trial of the OX40 agonist ivuxolimab. The chain recombines TRBV7-2 with TRBJ2-1; 12 bases map to TRBD2. The CDR3 spells CASSLAGGPYNEQFF. The CDR3 DNA sequence: TGTGCCAGCAGCCTAGCGGGGGGGCCCTACAATGAGCAGTTCTTC.